One and the same sample provided the 8 T cell receptor beta chains below, sequenced in a study of graft-versus-host responses after intestinal transplantation. TCRdb's copy holds only in-frame clones and misses some; the assay was immunoSEQ multiplex PCR. This sample has under 140,000 clones; around 95% occur once, and the top ten carry roughly 0.5%. The antigens these receptors bind are not known. This sample comprised unstimulated CD8+ T cells sorted from spleen or lymph node cells, obtained before intestinal transplant. The source is a human donor who received an intestinal transplant.

The V call is TRBV7-8, the J call TRBJ1-1, with 8 bases that match TRBD1. The germline V gene has CDR1 SGHVS and CDR2 FQNEAQ. The J segment lost 1 base and the V segment lost 4 bases, leaving 5 bases of the junction unmatched. The CDR3 is 15 amino acids. This chain's CDR3 is CASSSSGTGNTEAFF. The CDR3 DNA is TGTGCCAGCAGCTCGTCCGGGACAGGGAACACTGAAGCTTTCTTT.

The chain employs TRBV10-3 and TRBJ1-1, with D uncertain. CDR1 ENHRY and CDR2 SYGVKD come from the germline V gene. This CDR3 region has 15 residues. The germline V and J ends were trimmed by 2 bases and 1 base, with 11 bases remaining between them. CDR3 sequence (DNA): TGTGCCATCAGTGAGCCCCTTGTGGGGAACACTGAAGCTTTCTTT. Translating gives CAISEPLVGNTEAFF.

In this sample, this clone turned up once. The chain uses TRBV27 and TRBJ2-7; 7 bases match TRBD2. The CDR3 consists of 15 residues. Germline V gives CDR1 MNHEY, CDR2 SMNVEV (reference sequence). The junction had 7 bases not matched to a gene; V was cut back by 1 base and J by 4 bases. This CDR3 reads CASSLLAGASYEQYF. CDR3 bases: TGTGCCAGCAGTTTATTGGCGGGAGCGTCGTACGAGCAGTACTTC.

This chain uses TRBV7-9 with TRBJ1-1, with D possibly matching TRBD1 (6 bases). The CDR3 sequence is 11 residues long. With 5 bases removed from V and 7 bases from J, the gap between germline ends came to 8 bases. Germline-derived CDR1 and CDR2 are SEHNR and FQNEAQ (reference sequence). CDR3: CASSTDSEAFF. The CDR3 DNA is TGTGCCAGCAGCACGGACAGTGAAGCTTTCTTT.

The chain couples TRBV7-9 to TRBJ2-1; D is unclear. The CDR3 is 11 residues long. Germline CDR1 and CDR2: SEHNR and FQNEAQ (reference sequence). V gave up 3 bases and J gave up 15 bases, with 12 bases separating them. Written as DNA, the CDR3 is TGTGCCAGCAGCTTCGGGTTAGGTTGGTTCTTC. It encodes CASSFGLGWFF.

The genes are TRBV16 and TRBJ2-5; D gene uncertain. The CDR3 spans 11 residues. Trimming took 5 bases from V and 6 from J, leaving 7 bases between them. CDR1 is KGHSY and CDR2 is FQNENV in the germline V gene. The CDR3 is CASSDSKTQYF. Written as DNA, the CDR3 is TGTGCCAGCAGCGATAGTAAGACCCAGTACTTC.

This rearrangement joins TRBV9 to TRBJ2-1; 13 nucleotides line up with TRBD2. Trimming at V came to 0 bases and at J to 7 bases, leaving 4 bases not matched to a gene. The CDR3 extends over 16 amino acids. Germline loops: CDR1 SGDLS, CDR2 YYNGEE. The CDR3 sequence: CASSVGKGLAGNEQFF. CDR3 bases: TGTGCCAGCAGCGTAGGCAAGGGACTAGCGGGAAATGAGCAGTTCTTC.

This chain connects TRBV7-9 to TRBJ2-7; 8 nucleotides align to TRBD2. The CDR3 covers 14 residues. Germline lookup yields CDR1 SEHNR and CDR2 FQNEAQ (reference sequence). J was trimmed by 4 bases and V by 3 bases; bases with no gene match: 5. This CDR3 reads CASSFSGKSYEQYF. For the CDR3, the DNA is TGTGCCAGCAGCTTTAGCGGGAAGTCGTACGAGCAGTACTTC.